Below, 26 T cell receptor beta chains from the same sample are listed, as sequenced in a study of blood T cell repertoires in COVID-19. Libraries were prepared by immunoSEQ multiplex PCR; TCRdb keeps only in-frame clonotypes and omits some of them. This sample has over 450,000 clones, with nearly 90% found just once. Input material: peripheral blood. Receptors originate from a man aged 18-30 years with COVID-19, enrolled during active disease.

The chain has TRBV5-1 and TRBJ1-1, with 7 positions matching TRBD1. V shed 0 bases and J 4 bases; nucleotides not matched to a gene: 6. Per germline, CDR1 SGHRS and CDR2 YFSETQ. This CDR3 region has 15 residues. DNA of the CDR3: TGCGCCAGCAGCTTGGATCCAGGGGGATTCACTGAAGCTTTCTTT. Translating it yields CASSLDPGGFTEAFF.

V is TRBV15 and J is TRBJ2-1; D uncertain. The CDR3 is 13 amino acids. Germline V gene sequence: CDR1 LNHNV, CDR2 YYDKDF (reference sequence). Trimming pared 9 bases from V and 0 bases from J, leaving 9 bases between. CDR3 sequence (DNA): TGTGCCACACGGAGTTCCTCCTACAATGAGCAGTTCTTC. Protein sequence: CATRSSSYNEQFF.

This chain links TRBV6-7 with TRBJ2-7; 7 nucleotides line up with TRBD2. TRBV6-7 is an ORF for which the function is uncertain. The CDR3 contains 16 residues. V trimming: 2 bases; J trimming: 2 bases; junction bases outside the gene matches: 9. CDR3: CASSYLTSDSTYEQYF. In nucleotides, the CDR3 is TGTGCCAGCAGTTACCTAACTAGCGACTCAACCTACGAGCAGTACTTC.

CDR3 in amino acids: CASSRAPPDTQYF. In DNA, the CDR3 is TGTGCCAGTAGTAGAGCACCCCCGGATACGCAGTATTTT. The chain links TRBV19 to TRBJ2-3; D not certain. This CDR3 has 13 residues. Trimming cost V 4 bases and J 6 bases, with 11 bases left between them. Germline CDR1 LNHDA, CDR2 SQIVND (reference sequence).

The chain uses TRBV27 and TRBJ2-2; 11 bases agree with TRBD2. The CDR3 spans 15 residues. The junction had 3 bases not matched to a gene; V was cut back by 7 bases and J by 2 bases. CDR1 and CDR2 from the germline V gene are MNHEY and SMNVEV (reference sequence). The CDR3 nucleotides are TGTGCCAGCACCGGGACTAGCGGTAACACCGGGGAGCTGTTTTTT. The encoded protein is CASTGTSGNTGELFF.

The chain combines TRBV7-8 with TRBJ2-3; TRBD1 aligns across 7 bases. Losses at the gene ends were 5 bases for V and 0 bases for J; bases not matched to a gene: 2. The CDR3 runs 14 residues. Looked up from germline, CDR1 is SGHVS and CDR2 is FQNEAQ. DNA of the CDR3: TGTGCCAGCAGCACAGGGGACAGCACAGATACGCAGTATTTT. Its translation: CASSTGDSTDTQYF.

The rearrangement links TRBV7-3 to TRBJ1-1, with D hard to call. Trimming took 2 bases from V and 1 from J, leaving 8 bases between them. In germline, CDR1 is SGHTA, CDR2 FQGTGA. The CDR3 sequence is 14 residues long. The CDR3 loop reads CASSLSAGNTEAFF. CDR3 nucleotide sequence: TGTGCCAGCAGCTTATCCGCGGGGAACACTGAAGCTTTCTTT.

Details on this clone: The sample has other DNA sequences that encode this CDR3 too. V gene TRBV5-1 combines with J gene TRBJ2-3; no definite D call. Germline lookup yields CDR1 SGHRS and CDR2 YFSETQ. Trimming removed 4 bases from V and 2 bases from J, with 5 bases in between. There are 12 residues in the CDR3. CDR3 loop: CASSATTDTQYF. The CDR3 DNA sequence: TGCGCCAGCAGCGCTACCACAGATACGCAGTATTTT.

This rearrangement joins TRBV24-1 to TRBJ2-1; TRBD2 aligns across 12 bases. Germline CDR1 reads KGHDR; CDR2 reads SFDVKD. There are 16 residues in the CDR3. J lost 10 bases, V lost 5 bases, and 11 bases had no gene match. CDR3 DNA: TGTGCCACCAGTGGTGGACTAGCGGGAATCACCACGGAGCAGTTCTTC. Its protein is CATSGGLAGITTEQFF.

The chain is built from TRBV25-1 and TRBJ2-5; D may be TRBD1 (6 bases). Per germline, CDR1 MGHDK and CDR2 SYGVNS. The CDR3 is 14 residues long. Between the trimmed V and J ends, which lost 2 bases and 4 bases, there was a span of 11 bases. CDR3 nucleotides: TGTGCCAGCAGTGAAATCCCAGGGGCAGAGACCCAGTACTTC. This gives the protein CASSEIPGAETQYF.

This clone was seen only once. The chain couples TRBV5-4 to TRBJ2-2; the match to TRBD2 covers 14 bases. V lost 4 bases to trimming and J lost 2 bases; unmatched junction nucleotides: 7. Germline V gene data show CDR1 as SGHNT and CDR2 as YYREEE (reference sequence). The CDR3 spans 18 residues. The CDR3 coding sequence is TGTGCCAGCAGCGCAGGACTAGCGGGAGGCCTCAACACCGGGGAGCTGTTTTTT. Translation gives CASSAGLAGGLNTGELFF.

The chain recombines TRBV9 with TRBJ2-1, with 8 bases aligning to TRBD2. J was trimmed by 6 bases and V by 0 bases; bases with no gene match: 8. CDR1 is SGDLS and CDR2 is YYNGEE in the germline V gene. CDR3 length: 16 amino acids. The CDR3 coding sequence is TGTGCCAGCAGCGTAGGCACTAGCGGTAGCTTCAATGAGCAGTTCTTC. Its protein product is CASSVGTSGSFNEQFF.

This rearrangement joins TRBV28 to TRBJ2-7; D not certain. V was clipped by 1 base and J by 4 bases, with 5 bases between them. Germline V gives CDR1 MDHEN, CDR2 SYDVKM. The CDR3 runs 12 residues. Here the CDR3 DNA reads TGTGCCAGCAGTTTATTCCCGTACGAGCAGTACTTC. This translates into CASSLFPYEQYF.

The chain combines TRBV5-1 with TRBJ1-1; D not resolved. Trimming pared 0 bases from V and 0 bases from J, leaving 9 bases between. The germline CDR1 and CDR2 sequences are SGHRS and YFSETQ. This CDR3 is built from 15 residues. The CDR3 reads CASSLAGYMNTEAFF. The CDR3 region has the DNA TGCGCCAGCAGCTTGGCCGGGTATATGAACACTGAAGCTTTCTTT.

This chain links TRBV6-5 with TRBJ2-5, with a weak D call TRBD2 (6 bases). The CDR3 is made up of 13 amino acids. The ends were cut back, 8 bases at V and 1 base at J, with 11 bases in the middle. Germline-derived CDR1 and CDR2 are MNHEY and SVGAGI. CDR3 nucleotide sequence: TGTGCCAGCGCCGGCGGGGTCCAAGAGACCCAGTACTTC. Protein product: CASAGGVQETQYF.

V gene TRBV10-3 combines with J gene TRBJ1-1; possible D gene TRBD1, 5 bases. The CDR3 length is 15 residues. Germline loops: CDR1 ENHRY, CDR2 SYGVKD. The V gene lost 3 bases and the J gene lost 10 bases, with 21 bases spanning the gap. In nucleotides, the CDR3 is TGTGCCATCAGTGACCCACGGGTAGGAGGGGATGTAGCTTTCTTT. Residues: CAISDPRVGGDVAFF.

CDR3 sequence: CATSGGGAQPSSYNEQFF. The CDR3 nucleotides are TGTGCCACCAGTGGAGGGGGGGCCCAACCGAGCTCCTACAATGAGCAGTTCTTC. The rearrangement uses TRBV24-1 and TRBJ2-1; possible D gene TRBD2, 7 bases. CDR1 KGHDR and CDR2 SFDVKD come from the germline V gene. V was shortened by 5 bases and J by 0 bases, with 19 bases between the two germline ends. CDR3 length equals 18 residues.

The rearrangement uses TRBV5-1 and TRBJ2-1; 10 bases are shared with TRBD2. The CDR3 covers 19 residues. With 0 bases clipped from V and 3 bases from J, the junction kept 12 bases outside the gene matches. CDR1 and CDR2 (germline): SGHRS, YFSETQ. CDR3 sequence reads: CASSLGQGFSGGLYNEQFF. For the CDR3, the DNA is TGCGCCAGCAGCTTGGGACAGGGGTTTAGCGGGGGGCTCTACAATGAGCAGTTCTTC.

V usage is TRBV5-5 and J usage is TRBJ2-7; 8 nucleotides align to TRBD2. Trimming took 2 bases from V and 1 from J; bases not matched to a gene: 5. The CDR3 consists of 15 residues. Germline CDR1 reads SGHKS; CDR2 reads YYEKEE (reference sequence). The CDR3 DNA follows: TGTGCCAGCAGCTTTTCGGGAGGGGTGTCCTACGAGCAGTACTTC. Translating it yields CASSFSGGVSYEQYF.

This clone was observed a single time. The rearrangement links TRBV5-1 to TRBJ2-7; the match to TRBD2 covers 8 bases. CDR1 is SGHRS, CDR2 YFSETQ, per germline. CDR3 length equals 13 residues. J was trimmed by 5 bases and V by 3 bases; bases with no gene match: 4. CDR3 nucleotide sequence: TGCGCCAGCAGCTGGTCGGGAGGGAACGAGCAGTACTTC. Translation gives CASSWSGGNEQYF.

The gene calls are TRBV5-1 and TRBJ2-2; 7 bases are shared with TRBD2. The germline V gene has CDR1 SGHRS and CDR2 YFSETQ. The CDR3 totals 13 residues. After removal of 0 bases from V and 11 bases from J, the junction contained 4 bases not matched to a gene. The CDR3 sequence: CASSLVPSGELFF. CDR3 coding DNA: TGCGCCAGCAGCTTGGTGCCTAGCGGCGAGCTGTTTTTT.

DNA of the CDR3: TGTGCCAGCAGCGTAGATCCAGGGGTGAACACTGAAGCTTTCTTT. Its translation is CASSVDPGVNTEAFF. The rearrangement uses TRBV9 and TRBJ1-1; D may be TRBD1 (6 bases). With 0 bases removed from V and 0 bases from J, the gap between germline ends came to 9 bases. Germline-derived CDR1 and CDR2 are SGDLS and YYNGEE. The CDR3 covers 15 residues.

This clone was detected many times. The chain links TRBV4-1 to TRBJ2-7, with 13 bases identical to TRBD2. V dropped 3 bases and J dropped 2; count of bases not matched to a gene: 16. Per the germline V gene, CDR1 is MGHRA and CDR2 is YSYEKL. This CDR3 contains 20 residues. This chain's CDR3 is CASSHPKDGTSGTGAYEQYF. In DNA form, the CDR3 reads TGCGCCAGCAGCCATCCCAAAGACGGGACTAGCGGGACGGGGGCCTACGAGCAGTACTTC.

The chain couples TRBV6-6 to TRBJ1-2; possibly TRBD1 for D (5 bases). CDR1 and CDR2 from the germline V gene are MNHNY and SVGAGI (reference sequence). The CDR3 covers 12 residues. Trimming pared 2 bases from V and 5 bases from J, leaving 6 bases between. The CDR3 nucleotides are TGTGCCAGCAGTTACAGGACATATGGCTACACCTTC. Protein sequence: CASSYRTYGYTF.

The chain employs TRBV11-2 and TRBJ2-7; TRBD1 matches 8 bases. V shed 1 base, J shed 5 bases, and the junction held 7 bases outside the gene matches. Germline CDR1 SGHAT, CDR2 FQNNGV. The CDR3 consists of 15 residues. The chain's CDR3 is CASSLGGTGVDEQYF. CDR3 bases: TGTGCCAGCAGCTTAGGTGGGACAGGCGTCGACGAGCAGTACTTC.

The rearrangement joins TRBV28 to TRBJ1-1; 7 bases match TRBD1. CDR3 length: 15 amino acids. The V gene end was trimmed by 6 bases and the J gene end by 1 base; junction bases not matched to a gene: 8. Germline assignment: CDR1 MDHEN and CDR2 SYDVKM. CDR3 DNA: TGTGCCAGCAGCCAAAAACAGGGGCAGAACACTGAAGCTTTCTTT. It encodes CASSQKQGQNTEAFF.